The clone carrying this T cell receptor (beta chain) was counted a few times. Its target is unknown. The germline V and J ends were trimmed by 4 bases and 7 bases, with 14 bases remaining between them. Germline V CDR1 and CDR2: SGHRS, YFSETQ. The CDR3 loop spans 14 amino acids. This record belongs to a study of cytomegalovirus exposure and HLA in healthy donors. At the level of the study: When 350 to 500 donors were genotyped, 81% of them were found to fall in the Caucasian-associated ancestry cluster. Broader study findings: Some TCR beta chains (over 150 of them) were listed as cytomegalovirus-associated.

The study ran its PCR with 60 Vbeta and 13 Jbeta primers. Produced via immunoSEQ multiplex PCR; TCRdb's table is partial and in-frame only. The sample shows roughly 100,000 clones, around 9.6% of them seen only once. The sample comprised PBMCs. The sequence came from a man aged 50 to 60 in good health and CMV-seropositive. This rearrangement joins TRBV5-1 to TRBJ1-4, with D perhaps matching TRBD1 (5 bases). In DNA form, the CDR3 reads TGCGCCAGCAGCCCGGGACTCGGAGGTGAAAAACTGTTTTTT. Residues: CASSPGLGGEKLFF.